This TCR beta chain stems from a study of glioma-infiltrating T cells. The CDR3 has 15 amino acids. The V gene's germline CDR1 is MGHRA and CDR2 YSYEKL. V lost 1 base, J lost 8 bases, and 15 bases lay in between. Using RNA template, CDR3s of TCR alpha and beta were amplified with iRepertoire arm-PCR. One entry per CDR3 protein, called by TCRdb with MiXCR from the multiplex PCR reads. The repertoire consists of about 190,000 distinct CDR3 sequences, with roughly a third occurring once and the leading ten covering 20%. The chain joins TRBV4-1 to TRBJ2-1; possibly TRBD2 for D (6 bases). The source is a human donor with low-grade glioma or glioblastoma, undergoing nonglioma brain surgery, or in good health (not recorded which). The sample consisted of glioma tissue, nonneoplastic brain tissue, or PBMCs (not recorded which). CDR3 sequence: CASSQVVDGRDEQFF. The CDR3 coding sequence is TGCGCCAGCAGCCAAGTAGTCGACGGGAGAGATGAGCAGTTCTTC.